The entry below gives a single TCR beta chain sequence along with its context. Its antigen is still unknown. No much larger clone is present one base from it, and per-base qualities are unavailable. The germline V gene yields MNHEY for CDR1 and SVGAGI for CDR2. Trimming at the junction amounts to 6 bases on V and 3 bases on J, and the germline ends lie 15 bases apart. Its CDR3 holds 15 amino acids, cysteine through phenylalanine. The retained sequence is limited to the CDR3, 45 bases, with the frame set at the first base. The CDR3 regions of human TCRbeta chains were analyzed by immunosequencing. The original methods were these. Repertoire TCRs were checked for matches against a reference library of SARS-CoV-2-specific TCRs that had been generated using the MIRA antigen-specificity platform. Breadth was defined as the fraction of unique TCRs that were SARS-CoV-2-associated, and depth was defined as the fraction of total T cells that were SARS-CoV-2-associated. Using the MIRA data, each spike-specific TCR was mapped to the spike region that the TCR reacts to and placed in a CD4 or CD8 class. Log10-transformed breadth and depth values were compared by one-way ANOVA with Sidak's multiple comparisons tests. TCRdb re-hosts the immuneACCESS table, in-frame sequences only. Its copies lack some clones; in the studies checked, an unresolved V gene accounts for under half of them, and the cause for the rest is not known. V and J calls and clone size are given by that table; D and trimming were obtained from the DNA. Within this sample are about 110,000 clones, with about 90% of them counted one time only. The ten largest make up 7.5% to 9% of the sample.

This sample stems from a study of T cell responses to AZD1222 COVID-19 vaccine (dated by TCRdb to the early 2020s). For the study in its entirety: A total of 233 trial participants underwent TCR sequencing, of whom roughly 210 had received two doses of AZD1222 and 26 had received two doses of the MenACWY control vaccine. Trial participants were enrolled by age into 18-55, 56-69 and 70-plus year subgroups, with approximately 150, 28 and 58 TCR-sequenced participants respectively.

The time point tag for this specimen amounts to: about 28 days (+/-7) after the second vaccine dose. AZD1222 recipients with second doses at about 4 weeks or about 12 weeks were pooled, because spike-specific TCR depth and breadth did not differ between schedules. Vaccinee samples were obtained from the UK trials COV001 and COV002, which included a single-blind randomized controlled phase 2/3 trial of AZD1222 (ChAdOx1 nCoV-19) in healthy adults. For TCRbeta chain sequencing, PBMC samples were collected from trial participants at day 0 and at day 28 after the second dose. Findings and caveats that apply to the study as a whole: Most participants were white British and females outnumbered males, and the authors suggested that clonal diversity may have been underestimated. In the small 56-69-year group, the increase in depth fell short of significance, most likely because of low power. The whole spike protein was spanned by vaccine-associated CD4 TCRs, and dominant responses were seen in regions 160-218 and 743-854. No day 14 peak-response samples were available, so repertoires were characterized only after the peak T cell response. Reportedly, almost half of the unique spike-specific TCRs recognized epitopes lying outside the regions that are mutated in the B.1.351 and B.1.1.7 variants. Only six or seven AZD1222 recipients were SARS-CoV-2 seropositive at baseline, limiting conclusions about previously exposed vaccinees. Spike-specific TCR breadth and depth rose significantly after two AZD1222 doses compared with day 0 and with MenACWY recipients.

This receptor was identified in an adult who received the AZD1222 COVID-19 vaccine. This material consisted of peripheral blood, taken 28 days after the second AZD1222 dose. The sequence joins TRBV6-5 to TRBJ1-5; the D gene is perhaps TRBD1, on 5 matching bases. Read as DNA, the sequence is TGTGCCAGCAGGTGGTCAGGGAGTGACAATCAGCCCCAGCATTTT. It is translated as CASRWSGSDNQPQHF.